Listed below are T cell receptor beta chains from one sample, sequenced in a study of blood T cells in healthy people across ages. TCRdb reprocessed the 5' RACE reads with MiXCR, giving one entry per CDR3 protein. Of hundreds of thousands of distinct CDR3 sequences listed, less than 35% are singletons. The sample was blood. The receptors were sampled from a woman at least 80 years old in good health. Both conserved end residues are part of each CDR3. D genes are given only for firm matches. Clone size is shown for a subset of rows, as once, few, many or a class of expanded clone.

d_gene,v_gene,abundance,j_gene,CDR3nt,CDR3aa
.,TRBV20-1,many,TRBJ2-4,TGCAGTGCTCCGTCGATGGGCCTCTCTAAAAACATTCAGTACTTC,CSAPSMGLSKNIQYF
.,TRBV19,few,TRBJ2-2,TGTGCCAGTAGTATGACCAGGGGCCGATCCGGGGAGCTGTTTTTT,CASSMTRGRSGELFF
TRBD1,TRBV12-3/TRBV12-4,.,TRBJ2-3,TGTGCCAGCAGCCCGAACAGGGGGCCAGGGTCTACAGATACGCAGTATTTT,CASSPNRGPGSTDTQYF
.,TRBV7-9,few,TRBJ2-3,TGTGCCAGCAGACTAACAGGGACAGATACGCAGTATTTT,CASRLTGTDTQYF
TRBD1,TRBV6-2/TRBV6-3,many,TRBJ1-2,TGTGCCAGCAACTCGGACAGGGCGAACTATGGCTACACCTTC,CASNSDRANYGYTF
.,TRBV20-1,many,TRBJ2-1,TGCAGTGCTAGAGGGGGGGCGGGGAACAACAATGAGCAGTTCTTC,CSARGGAGNNNEQFF
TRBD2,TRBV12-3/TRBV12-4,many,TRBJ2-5,TGTGCCAGCAGTTTAGGGCTAGCGGGGGGCCGACAAGAGACCCAGTACTTC,CASSLGLAGGRQETQYF
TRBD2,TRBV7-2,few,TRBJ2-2,TGTGCCAGCAGTCTAGCGGGGGGGCCACCCGGGGAGCTGTTTTTT,CASSLAGGPPGELFF
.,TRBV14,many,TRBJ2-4,TGTGCCAGCACCTACCAGGAAACTCTAGCCAAAAACATTCAGTACTTC,CASTYQETLAKNIQYF
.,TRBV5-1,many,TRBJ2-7,TGCGCCAGCAGCTTGGTCAGTCCTAGCTCCTACGAGCAGTACTTC,CASSLVSPSSYEQYF
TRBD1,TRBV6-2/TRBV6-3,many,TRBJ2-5,TGTGCCAGCAGTTACGGATCCGGGACAGGGCTCCAAGAGACCCAGTACTTC,CASSYGSGTGLQETQYF
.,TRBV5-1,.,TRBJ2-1,TGCGCCAGCAGCTTGACCCCAATGGGGGGGCAACTGGATGAGCGGTTCTTC,CASSLTPMGGQLDERFF
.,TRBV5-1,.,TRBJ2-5,TGCGCCAGCAGCTTTGGTACCCCTCCGAGGATCCAGTACTTC,CASSFGTPPRIQYF
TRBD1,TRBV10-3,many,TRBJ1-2,TGTGCCATCAGCCAAGACAGGGGACATGGCTACACCTTC,CAISQDRGHGYTF
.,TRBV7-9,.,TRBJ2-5,TGTGCCAGCAGCTTAGACCCGAGACTCCGATTCGATGAGCAGTACTTC,CASSLDPRLRFDEQYF
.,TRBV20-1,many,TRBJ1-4,TGCAGTGGAGGTTTTAATGAAAAACTGTTTTTT,CSGGFNEKLFF
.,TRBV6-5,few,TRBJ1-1,TGTGCCAGCAGGGAGGACAGTGAAGCTTTCTTT,CASREDSEAFF
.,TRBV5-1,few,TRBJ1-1,TGCGCCAGCAGCTTGGACGCAGGGGTCACTGAAGCTTTCTTT,CASSLDAGVTEAFF
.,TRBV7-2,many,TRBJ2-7,TGTGCCAGCGGCTTCGCCGGGTCAGGCTACGAGCAGTACTTC,CASGFAGSGYEQYF
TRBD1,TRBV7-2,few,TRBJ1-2,TGTGCCAGCAGCTACCCAGGGGGCCAGGGGAACTATGGCTACACCTTC,CASSYPGGQGNYGYTF
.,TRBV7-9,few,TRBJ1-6,TGTGCCAGCAGCCCCGGGACTATTGGCTCACCCCTCCACTTT,CASSPGTIGSPLHF
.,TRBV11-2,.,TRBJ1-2,TGTGCCAGCAGCGCGGACATAGGTTATGGCTACACCTTC,CASSADIGYGYTF
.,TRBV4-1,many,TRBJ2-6,TGCGCCAGCAGCCACAGGGAGTCCCACTCTGGGGCCAACGTCCTGACTTTC,CASSHRESHSGANVLTF
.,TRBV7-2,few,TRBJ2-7,TGTGCCAGCAACCCGGGGGGCGGACAGGGTTTGTACGAGCAGTACTTC,CASNPGGGQGLYEQYF
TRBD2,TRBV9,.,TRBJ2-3,TGTGCCAACAGCGTAGTCGGCGGGGGGTCAGGGGATACGCAGTATTTT,CANSVVGGGSGDTQYF
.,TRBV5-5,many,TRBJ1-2,TGTGCCAGCAGCTTGGAAGTAGCACCTTATGGCTACACCTTC,CASSLEVAPYGYTF
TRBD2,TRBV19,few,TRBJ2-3,TGTGCCAGTAGAAAGGGAGGGTGGACGTATTTT,CASRKGGWTYF
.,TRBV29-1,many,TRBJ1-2,TGCAGCGTTCCACGCGGGGCTCTTGGCTACACCTTC,CSVPRGALGYTF
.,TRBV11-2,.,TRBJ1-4,TGTGCCAGCAGCACAGGGAGGTACGAAAAACTGTTTTTT,CASSTGRYEKLFF
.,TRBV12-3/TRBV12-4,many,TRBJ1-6,TGTGCCAGCAGTCCGCTCCCGGGACAAGTTAATTCGCCCCTCCACTTT,CASSPLPGQVNSPLHF
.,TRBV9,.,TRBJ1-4,TGTGCCAGCAGCAGACTGGACAAAACCAACCAGAATGAAAAACTGTTTTTT,CASSRLDKTNQNEKLFF